A selection of T cell receptor beta chains follows, all from one sample in a study of T cells in Graves' hyperthyroidism and ophthalmopathy. From the multiplex PCR reads, TCRdb called clonotypes with MiXCR, one entry per CDR3 protein. Of approximately 600,000 distinct CDR3 sequences listed, more than 20% were seen once; the top ten hold over 30%. Specimen: blood. These TCRs come from a man aged 30-40 years with Graves' ophthalmopathy. The CDR3 runs from the conserved cysteine through the conserved F or W. Fields, in order: J gene, D gene, V gene, clone size, CDR3 protein, CDR3 DNA. D genes are given only for firm matches. The listing skips clone size in some rows; elsewhere it reads once, few, many or a size class.

j_call: TRBJ1-4; d_call: TRBD1; v_call: TRBV7-9; clone_size: .; cdr3_aa: CASSLPTGSGNEKLFF; cdr3_nt: TGTGCCAGCAGCTTACCGACAGGGTCGGGTAATGAAAAACTGTTTTTT
j_call: TRBJ2-1; d_call: .; v_call: TRBV2; clone_size: many; cdr3_aa: CASSPTGGSYNEQFF; cdr3_nt: TGTGCCAGCAGTCCAACAGGAGGCTCCTACAATGAGCAGTTCTTC
j_call: TRBJ2-4; d_call: .; v_call: TRBV12-3/TRBV12-4; clone_size: .; cdr3_aa: CASSLVDRQIQYF; cdr3_nt: TGTGCCAGCAGTTTAGTAGACAGGCAGATTCAGTACTTC
j_call: TRBJ1-5; d_call: .; v_call: TRBV6-2/TRBV6-3; clone_size: many; cdr3_aa: CASSSWGREDGQPQHF; cdr3_nt: TGTGCCAGCAGTTCGTGGGGCCGAGAGGATGGTCAGCCCCAGCATTTT
j_call: TRBJ2-3; d_call: TRBD2; v_call: TRBV20-1; clone_size: .; cdr3_aa: CSADRLAGEPDTQYF; cdr3_nt: TGCAGTGCTGATAGACTAGCGGGAGAACCCGATACGCAGTATTTT
j_call: TRBJ2-2; d_call: .; v_call: TRBV5-1; clone_size: .; cdr3_aa: CASSSGVDFNTGELFF; cdr3_nt: TGCGCCAGCAGCTCTGGCGTTGACTTTAACACCGGGGAGCTGTTTTTT
j_call: TRBJ2-7; d_call: TRBD2; v_call: TRBV10-2; clone_size: .; cdr3_aa: CASRAGVVYEQYF; cdr3_nt: TGCGCCAGTAGAGCGGGAGTAGTCTACGAGCAGTACTTC
j_call: TRBJ2-1; d_call: TRBD1; v_call: TRBV18; clone_size: few; cdr3_aa: CASSTSGTGVYNEQFF; cdr3_nt: TGTGCCAGCTCAACCTCCGGGACAGGGGTCTACAATGAGCAGTTCTTC
j_call: TRBJ2-1; d_call: TRBD1; v_call: TRBV7-9; clone_size: few; cdr3_aa: CASSVWDRGPDNEQFF; cdr3_nt: TGTGCCAGCAGCGTTTGGGACAGGGGGCCGGACAATGAGCAGTTCTTC
j_call: TRBJ1-1; d_call: .; v_call: TRBV2; clone_size: many; cdr3_aa: CASSENRGTEAFF; cdr3_nt: TGTGCCAGCAGTGAGAATAGGGGAACTGAAGCTTTCTTT
j_call: TRBJ2-2; d_call: TRBD1; v_call: TRBV24-1; clone_size: .; cdr3_aa: CATSARDRALGELFF; cdr3_nt: TGTGCCACCAGTGCCAGGGACAGGGCCCTCGGGGAGCTGTTTTTT
j_call: TRBJ2-2; d_call: .; v_call: TRBV7-2; clone_size: .; cdr3_aa: CASSLVKGGHTGELFF; cdr3_nt: TGTGCCAGCAGCTTAGTGAAAGGGGGGCACACCGGGGAGCTGTTTTTT
j_call: TRBJ2-4; d_call: TRBD1; v_call: TRBV20-1; clone_size: few; cdr3_aa: CSGAPPRQGIGSDIQYF; cdr3_nt: TGCAGTGGAGCCCCCCCGAGACAGGGGATTGGCTCGGACATTCAGTACTTC
j_call: TRBJ1-2; d_call: .; v_call: TRBV19; clone_size: .; cdr3_aa: CASSPSYDGYTF; cdr3_nt: TGTGCCAGTAGTCCGTCATACGATGGCTACACCTTC
j_call: TRBJ2-7; d_call: TRBD1; v_call: TRBV5-1; clone_size: many; cdr3_aa: CASSLDRDYEQYF; cdr3_nt: TGTGCCAGCAGCCTCGACAGGGATTACGAGCAGTACTTC
j_call: TRBJ2-3; d_call: TRBD1; v_call: TRBV7-9; clone_size: .; cdr3_aa: CASSLGQGGKADTQYF; cdr3_nt: TGTGCCAGCAGCTTAGGACAGGGTGGAAAGGCAGATACGCAGTATTTT
j_call: TRBJ2-2; d_call: .; v_call: TRBV27; clone_size: .; cdr3_aa: CASSLRAKAGTGELFF; cdr3_nt: TGTGCCAGCAGTTTAAGAGCGAAAGCTGGAACCGGGGAGCTGTTTTTT
j_call: TRBJ1-6; d_call: .; v_call: TRBV19; clone_size: .; cdr3_aa: CASRIQGYNSPLHF; cdr3_nt: TGTGCCAGTAGGATCCAGGGTTATAATTCACCCCTCCACTTT
j_call: TRBJ1-1; d_call: .; v_call: TRBV6-2/TRBV6-3; clone_size: .; cdr3_aa: CASSFHSLGNTEAFF; cdr3_nt: TGTGCCAGCAGTTTCCACTCATTGGGGAACACTGAAGCTTTCTTT
j_call: TRBJ1-6; d_call: .; v_call: TRBV9; clone_size: .; cdr3_aa: CASSVLPRGDNSPLHF; cdr3_nt: TGTGCCAGCAGCGTACTCCCCAGGGGCGATAATTCACCCCTCCACTTT
j_call: TRBJ2-1; d_call: TRBD2; v_call: TRBV11-2; clone_size: few; cdr3_aa: CASSRTGTSRYNEQFF; cdr3_nt: TGTGCCAGCAGCCGAACCGGGACTAGCAGATACAATGAGCAGTTCTTC
j_call: TRBJ2-2; d_call: .; v_call: TRBV7-2; clone_size: .; cdr3_aa: CASLAGYGELFF; cdr3_nt: TGTGCCAGCCTCGCGGGTTACGGGGAGCTGTTTTTT
j_call: TRBJ2-7; d_call: TRBD1; v_call: TRBV18; clone_size: many; cdr3_aa: CASSVDRAGEQYF; cdr3_nt: TGTGCCAGCTCAGTCGACAGGGCTGGCGAGCAGTACTTC
j_call: TRBJ1-1; d_call: .; v_call: TRBV2; clone_size: many; cdr3_aa: CASRGENTEAFF; cdr3_nt: TGTGCCAGCAGGGGAGAGAACACTGAAGCTTTCTTT
j_call: TRBJ2-1; d_call: TRBD2; v_call: TRBV6-1; clone_size: .; cdr3_aa: CASRPGLASSYNEQFF; cdr3_nt: TGTGCCAGCAGGCCCGGACTAGCGAGCTCCTACAATGAGCAGTTCTTC
j_call: TRBJ2-1; d_call: .; v_call: TRBV19; clone_size: .; cdr3_aa: CASGVGPRGDEQFF; cdr3_nt: TGTGCCAGCGGAGTTGGGCCACGGGGCGATGAGCAGTTCTTC
j_call: TRBJ2-2; d_call: TRBD1; v_call: TRBV12-3/TRBV12-4; clone_size: many; cdr3_aa: CASNRQGVGELFF; cdr3_nt: TGTGCCAGCAACAGACAGGGTGTCGGGGAGCTGTTTTTT
j_call: TRBJ2-5; d_call: TRBD1; v_call: TRBV6-1; clone_size: once; cdr3_aa: CASSPGGKETQYF; cdr3_nt: TGTGCCAGCAGTCCAGGGGGTAAAGAGACCCAGTACTTC
j_call: TRBJ1-2; d_call: .; v_call: TRBV7-9; clone_size: few; cdr3_aa: CASSAVGRKGHGYTF; cdr3_nt: TGTGCCAGCAGCGCCGTCGGGCGTAAGGGACATGGCTACACCTTC
j_call: TRBJ1-4; d_call: .; v_call: TRBV4-1; clone_size: .; cdr3_aa: CASSQDPTEHEKLFF; cdr3_nt: TGCGCCAGCAGCCAAGACCCCACCGAACATGAAAAACTGTTTTTT
j_call: TRBJ2-2; d_call: .; v_call: TRBV12-3/TRBV12-4; clone_size: .; cdr3_aa: CASSQDLLFTGELFF; cdr3_nt: TGTGCCAGCAGCCAAGACCTCCTATTCACCGGGGAGCTGTTTTTT
j_call: TRBJ2-2; d_call: TRBD1; v_call: TRBV30; clone_size: .; cdr3_aa: CAWSPRDRGNTGELFF; cdr3_nt: TGTGCCTGGAGTCCCCGGGACAGGGGGAACACCGGGGAGCTGTTTTTT
j_call: TRBJ2-3; d_call: .; v_call: TRBV2; clone_size: few; cdr3_aa: CASLTPDTQYF; cdr3_nt: TGTGCCAGCCTCACCCCGGATACGCAGTATTTT
j_call: TRBJ2-1; d_call: TRBD2; v_call: TRBV7-9; clone_size: .; cdr3_aa: CASSSRRTSGRSSYNEQFF; cdr3_nt: TGTGCCAGCAGCTCCCGTCGGACTAGCGGGAGAAGCTCCTACAATGAGCAGTTCTTC
j_call: TRBJ2-2; d_call: .; v_call: TRBV4-2; clone_size: .; cdr3_aa: CASSHIQRPTGELFF; cdr3_nt: TGTGCCAGCAGCCACATACAGAGACCGACCGGGGAGCTGTTTTTT
j_call: TRBJ2-2; d_call: .; v_call: TRBV7-9; clone_size: .; cdr3_aa: CASSLTPDSENTGELFF; cdr3_nt: TGTGCCAGCAGCTTAACTCCGGACAGCGAGAACACCGGGGAGCTGTTTTTT
j_call: TRBJ1-4; d_call: .; v_call: TRBV30; clone_size: many; cdr3_aa: CAYRRAETNEKLFF; cdr3_nt: TGTGCCTATAGGAGGGCAGAAACTAATGAAAAACTGTTTTTT
j_call: TRBJ2-3; d_call: .; v_call: TRBV7-9; clone_size: few; cdr3_aa: CASTVGGTTDTQYF; cdr3_nt: TGTGCCAGCACCGTCGGCGGGACCACAGATACGCAGTATTTT
j_call: TRBJ2-7; d_call: .; v_call: TRBV6-1; clone_size: many; cdr3_aa: CASSLRDNHYEQYF; cdr3_nt: TGTGCCAGCAGCCTCCGGGACAACCACTACGAGCAGTACTTC
j_call: TRBJ1-1; d_call: .; v_call: TRBV7-9; clone_size: few; cdr3_aa: CASSLGGLGVNTEAFF; cdr3_nt: TGTGCCAGCAGCTTAGGGGGTCTGGGAGTGAACACTGAAGCTTTCTTT
j_call: TRBJ2-3; d_call: TRBD2; v_call: TRBV9; clone_size: .; cdr3_aa: CASSVEDGGRRDTQYF; cdr3_nt: TGTGCCAGCAGCGTAGAAGATGGCGGGAGGAGGGATACGCAGTATTTT
j_call: TRBJ2-1; d_call: TRBD2; v_call: TRBV7-2; clone_size: many; cdr3_aa: CASRAGRLAGDNEQFF; cdr3_nt: TGTGCCAGCAGGGCGGGAAGGCTAGCGGGAGATAATGAGCAGTTCTTC
j_call: TRBJ2-2; d_call: .; v_call: TRBV3-1; clone_size: many; cdr3_aa: CASSQEMATGELFF; cdr3_nt: TGTGCCAGCAGCCAAGAAATGGCGACCGGGGAGCTGTTTTTT
j_call: TRBJ1-3; d_call: .; v_call: TRBV2; clone_size: .; cdr3_aa: CASSDGPGAGNTIYF; cdr3_nt: TGTGCCAGCAGTGACGGCCCAGGGGCTGGAAACACCATATATTTT
j_call: TRBJ2-5; d_call: .; v_call: TRBV12-3/TRBV12-4; clone_size: .; cdr3_aa: CASSSYPGYADF; cdr3_nt: TGTGCCAGCAGTTCGTACCCAGGGTACGCGGACTTC
j_call: TRBJ1-4; d_call: .; v_call: TRBV7-2; clone_size: .; cdr3_aa: CASSFTGSEKLFF; cdr3_nt: TGTGCCAGCAGCTTTACAGGGTCTGAAAAACTGTTTTTT
j_call: TRBJ2-5; d_call: TRBD1; v_call: TRBV7-2; clone_size: many; cdr3_aa: CASSLTGTETQYF; cdr3_nt: TGTGCCAGCAGCTTGACAGGGACGGAGACCCAGTACTTC
j_call: TRBJ2-5; d_call: .; v_call: TRBV27; clone_size: .; cdr3_aa: CASSAGVGGQETQYF; cdr3_nt: TGTGCCAGCAGTGCAGGGGTTGGGGGACAAGAGACCCAGTACTTC
j_call: TRBJ2-1; d_call: .; v_call: TRBV9; clone_size: .; cdr3_aa: CASSPGRLGYNEQFF; cdr3_nt: TGTGCCAGCAGCCCTGGGAGGCTGGGGTACAATGAGCAGTTCTTC
j_call: TRBJ2-1; d_call: TRBD1; v_call: TRBV18; clone_size: .; cdr3_aa: CASSPFRDRDYNEQFF; cdr3_nt: TGTGCCAGCTCACCATTTAGGGACAGGGACTACAATGAGCAGTTCTTC
j_call: TRBJ2-1; d_call: .; v_call: TRBV3-1; clone_size: .; cdr3_aa: CASSQVSSEQFF; cdr3_nt: TGTGCCAGCAGCCAAGTATCTAGCGAGCAGTTCTTC